This section outlines one T cell receptor beta chain sequence together with its context. In its sample, this clonotype comes out as medium-sized (0.01 to 0.1%). The antigen it binds to is not known. Per-nucleotide qualities are absent, and no much larger clonotype sits a single base away. The data originate from a study of CD8+CD57+ T cells in acquired aplastic anemia (dated by TCRdb to 2016 to 2018). About the investigation overall: On average, sorted CD4+ and CD8+ cells yielded 2.5 to 3.5 ug of extracted DNA, with a range of about 0.19 to 30 ug. Mean read counts for healthy donor samples were around 10 million for CD4+ cells and fewer than 12 million for CD8+ cells. What the authors observed across the whole study: Around 30 CD8+ CDR3 sequences were found in both patients and controls but appeared to be highly expressed in patients and within the immunodominant clones of the patients. CD8+ Simpson's diversity did not differ significantly between patients and healthy controls (P=0.060).

The study deep-sequenced TCR repertoires of sorted CD4+ and CD8+ blood T cells from severe aplastic anemia patients and healthy subjects. Ficoll-Paque density gradient centrifugation was used to isolate peripheral blood mononuclear cells. CD4+ and CD8+ T cells were sorted by FACS or magnetic beads before DNA extraction. Profiling of TCR beta VDJ combinations and CDR3 sequences used genomic DNA as the template. An Illumina HiSeq 2000 was the platform used for TCR repertoire sequencing. For the original study's pipeline: TRBV/TRBJ rearrangement plots, CDR3 size and DJ length profiles, and Simpson's diversity index were used to assess repertoires. The most abundant DNA sequence in the deep sequencing data was defined as the immunodominant clone. CDR3 amino acid sequences were checked for sharing between subjects and were compared against published repertoires and the VDJdb database. The public reads were reanalyzed by TCRdb: fastp trimming at Q25, MiXCR alignment, in-frame beta chains only. Rows are unified per CDR3 protein, each entry keeping the most common DNA and genes. Here the V and J calls rest on TCRdb's processing, not on the authors' analysis. The sample contains tens of thousands of distinct CDR3 sequences, 65% to 80% of them found a single time. The top ten constitute 22% of the sample.

CDR1 SGHDT and CDR2 YYEEEE are derived from the germline V gene. Measured from the cysteine to the phenylalanine, the CDR3 is 14 residues long. Kept here is only the CDR3 DNA, which spans 42 bases and is read in frame from base 1. V sheds 1 base and J sheds 4 bases, leaving 10 bases between their ends. Sequencing input: sorted CD4+, CD8+, or CD8+CD57+ T cells (not recorded which) from PBMCs. The rearrangement combines TRBV5-6 with TRBJ2-3, and perhaps TRBD2 as D gene, on 5 matching bases. The receptor was derived from a human donor in good health, serving as a control. The DNA is TGTGCCAGCAGCTTGCGAACGCGGGCAGATACGCAGTATTTT. Its translation is CASSLRTRADTQYF.